This T cell receptor beta chain stems from a study of cytomegalovirus exposure and HLA in healthy donors. Looking at the study overall: A preliminary data release comprised around 85 million unique TCRs obtained from HLA-typed donors. The study's findings and limits: Among TCR sequences, most were rare, though some public TCRs appeared in many donors. Most CMV-associated TCR beta chains appeared HLA-restricted in a later analysis. About 87% or about 30% of the time was how often most TCR beta V segments were productive, according to an earlier analysis.

The CDR3 has 15 amino acids. V lost 5 bases to trimming and J lost 2 bases, with 17 bases between them. Germline V CDR1 and CDR2: SQVTM, ANQGSEA. The PCR employed 60 Vbeta primers together with 13 Jbeta primers. The protocol was immunoSEQ multiplex PCR, while the TCRdb copy is restricted to in-frame clones and leaves out a portion. This sample has 110,000 to 150,000 clones, with 75% to 80% found just once. With respect to this clone: Its antigen is as yet unknown.

This chain connects TRBV29-1 to TRBJ2-3; TRBD1 might be the D (5 bases). Sequenced input: PBMCs. The receptor's source is a woman in her twenties or thirties in good health and CMV-seronegative. The CDR3 spells CSVRSQGLDTDTQYF. The CDR3 nucleotides are TGCAGCGTTAGAAGTCAGGGTTTAGACACAGATACGCAGTATTTT.